This is a list of T cell receptor beta chains from one sample in a study of spatial heterogeneity in lung cancer. MiXCR, run by TCRdb on the 5' RACE reads, gives a single entry per CDR3 protein. The data hold around 100,000 distinct CDR3 sequences, with about a tenth observed a single time. This specimen consisted of PBMCs, obtained at follow-up. The receptors derive from a female donor with early-stage non-small cell lung cancer. Each CDR3 is given with its conserved first and last residue. D genes are given only for firm matches. Size tells how often a clone was seen (once, few, many) or the class of an expanded clone, and some rows leave it out.

j_call d_call v_call clone_size cdr3_aa cdr3_nt
TRBJ1-5 . TRBV25-1 . CASSRPGHNQPQHF TGTGCCAGCAGTCGTCCGGGTCACAATCAGCCCCAGCATTTT
TRBJ2-5 TRBD1 TRBV7-9 few CASRSTGLETQYF TGTGCCAGCAGATCGACAGGGTTGGAGACCCAGTACTTC
TRBJ2-1 TRBD2 TRBV20-1 . CSAPPTSGRSNEQFF TGCAGTGCTCCTCCGACTAGCGGGAGGAGTAATGAGCAGTTCTTC
TRBJ2-1 . TRBV3-1 many CASSQGTRTQFF TGTGCCAGCAGCCAAGGCACTCGTACTCAGTTCTTC
TRBJ2-5 . TRBV28 . CASSPTGGGGKTQYF TGTGCCAGCAGTCCTACGGGAGGGGGCGGAAAGACCCAGTACTTC
TRBJ2-5 TRBD1 TRBV12-3/TRBV12-4 few CASSPRFDRGETQYF TGTGCCAGCAGTCCCCGGTTCGACAGGGGAGAGACCCAGTACTTC
TRBJ1-3 . TRBV24-1 . CATSDYRDTIYF TGTGCCACCAGTGATTATCGGGACACCATATATTTT
TRBJ2-3 TRBD1 TRBV7-2 . CASRAGTGVFTDTQYF TGTGCCAGCAGGGCCGGGACAGGGGTTTTCACAGATACGCAGTATTTT
TRBJ1-5 TRBD1 TRBV5-1 few CASSLGGQGGQPQHF TGCGCCAGCAGCTTGGGTGGACAGGGGGGTCAGCCCCAGCATTTT
TRBJ1-5 . TRBV20-1 many CSASKAVNSNQPQHF TGCAGTGCTAGCAAGGCAGTTAATAGCAATCAGCCCCAGCATTTT
TRBJ2-3 TRBD1 TRBV24-1 many CATSDFATGEADTQYF TGTGCCACCAGTGATTTTGCGACAGGGGAGGCAGATACGCAGTATTTT
TRBJ2-3 . TRBV11-2 few CASSFIQGLTDTQYF TGTGCCAGCAGCTTTATACAAGGACTCACAGATACGCAGTATTTT
TRBJ1-2 TRBD1 TRBV28 . CASNPTGRANYGYTF TGTGCCAGCAACCCGACAGGGCGAGCCAACTATGGCTACACCTTC
TRBJ1-3 . TRBV20-1 many CSARPSRASGNTIYF TGCAGTGCCCGGCCCTCCAGGGCCTCTGGAAACACCATATATTTT
TRBJ2-1 TRBD2 TRBV7-3 many CASSIASGSSYEQFF TGTGCCAGCAGCATAGCTAGCGGGAGTAGCTATGAGCAGTTCTTC
TRBJ2-1 . TRBV29-1 few CSVRREILDEQFF TGCAGCGTCCGCAGGGAAATACTCGATGAGCAGTTCTTC
TRBJ2-1 TRBD2 TRBV2 few CASSLSGRASNEQFF TGTGCCAGCAGCCTAAGCGGGAGGGCCTCGAATGAGCAGTTCTTC
TRBJ1-2 . TRBV6-5 . CASYSSRLGETSYGYTF TGTGCCAGCTATTCTTCCCGTTTGGGGGAGACTTCCTATGGCTACACCTTC
TRBJ1-3 . TRBV12-5 few CASGPGHSGNTIYF TGTGCTAGTGGCCCCGGACACTCTGGAAACACCATATATTTT
TRBJ1-1 . TRBV5-1 many CASGITERTEAFF TGCGCCAGCGGAATAACGGAGCGGACTGAAGCTTTCTTT
TRBJ2-7 . TRBV28 . CASSLLSYEQYF TGTGCCAGCAGTTTATTGTCCTACGAGCAGTACTTC
TRBJ1-1 . TRBV11-3 many CASSLEARAINTEAFF TGTGCCAGCAGCTTAGAAGCGCGGGCAATTAACACTGAAGCTTTCTTT
TRBJ2-7 . TRBV12-3/TRBV12-4 . CASSLLGLYYEQYF TGTGCCAGCAGTTTACTTGGGTTATACTACGAGCAGTACTTC
TRBJ2-3 TRBD2 TRBV7-8 few CASTRVAGGSTDTQYF TGTGCCAGCACCAGAGTAGCGGGAGGCAGCACAGATACGCAGTATTTT
TRBJ2-3 TRBD2 TRBV28 few CATEGLALSTDTQYF TGTGCCACCGAGGGACTAGCGCTTAGCACAGATACGCAGTATTTT
TRBJ2-5 . TRBV20-1 few CSARDLGTAQETQYF TGCAGTGCTAGAGATCTCGGTACAGCGCAAGAGACCCAGTACTTC
TRBJ2-7 TRBD2 TRBV14 many CASSQGFALASAGGGSYEQYF TGTGCCAGCAGCCAAGGATTTGCCCTAGCGTCCGCGGGAGGGGGATCCTACGAGCAGTACTTC
TRBJ2-1 . TRBV29-1 . CSVVSPPQFF TGCAGCGTTGTCAGCCCTCCTCAGTTCTTC
TRBJ2-2 . TRBV2 few CASSERENTGELFF TGTGCCAGCAGTGAAAGGGAGAACACCGGGGAGCTGTTTTTT
TRBJ1-5 TRBD1 TRBV18 many CASSPTDPTGGNQPQHF TGTGCCAGCTCACCAACGGACCCTACAGGGGGCAATCAGCCCCAGCATTTT
TRBJ1-3 . TRBV5-4 many CASSRQDTGNTIYF TGTGCCAGCAGCCGACAAGATACTGGAAACACCATATATTTT
TRBJ2-1 TRBD2 TRBV5-1 few CASSIRTSGDNEQFF TGCGCCAGCAGCATACGGACTAGCGGGGACAATGAGCAGTTCTTC
TRBJ1-1 . TRBV7-9 . CASSSAVWVNTEAFF TGTGCCAGCAGCTCCGCGGTGTGGGTGAACACTGAAGCTTTCTTT
TRBJ2-1 . TRBV20-1 few CSVTGAHEQFF TGCAGTGTAACGGGAGCGCATGAGCAGTTCTTC
TRBJ2-1 . TRBV5-4 many CASSLYLASSYNEQFF TGTGCCAGCAGCTTGTACCTAGCTTCGTCCTACAATGAGCAGTTCTTC
TRBJ2-3 TRBD2 TRBV4-3 . CASSPWTSGRSDTQYF TGCGCCAGCAGCCCCTGGACTAGCGGGAGGTCAGATACGCAGTATTTT
TRBJ2-1 TRBD2 TRBV24-1 many CATSDPTSAGGDEQFF TGTGCCACCAGTGACCCAACTAGCGCCGGGGGAGATGAGCAGTTCTTC
TRBJ1-1 . TRBV2 few CASSVRRPNTEAFF TGTGCCAGCAGTGTCAGGAGACCGAACACTGAAGCTTTCTTT
TRBJ2-5 . TRBV18 . CASSPPLVLGGTQYF TGTGCCAGCTCACCACCGTTAGTGCTTGGAGGGACCCAGTACTTC
TRBJ2-1 . TRBV9 many CASSVLATNYNEQFF TGTGCCAGCAGCGTACTAGCGACTAACTACAATGAGCAGTTCTTC
TRBJ2-2 . TRBV4-3 . CASSPSTWNTGELFF TGCGCCAGCAGCCCTTCGACATGGAACACCGGGGAGCTGTTTTTT
TRBJ2-1 TRBD2 TRBV2 . CATPPSGRAHEQFF TGTGCCACTCCTCCTAGCGGGAGGGCCCATGAGCAGTTCTTC